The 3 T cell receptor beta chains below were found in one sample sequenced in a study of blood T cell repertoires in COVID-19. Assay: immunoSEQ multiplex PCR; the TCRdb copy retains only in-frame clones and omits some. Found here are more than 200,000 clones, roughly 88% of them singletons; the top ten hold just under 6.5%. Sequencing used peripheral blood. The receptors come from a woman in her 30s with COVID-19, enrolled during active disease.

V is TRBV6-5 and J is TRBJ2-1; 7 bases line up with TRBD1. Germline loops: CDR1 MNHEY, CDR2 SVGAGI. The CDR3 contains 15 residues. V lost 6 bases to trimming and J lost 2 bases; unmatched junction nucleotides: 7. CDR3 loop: CASRDRDSTYNEQFF. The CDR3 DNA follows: TGTGCCAGCAGGGACCGGGACAGCACCTACAATGAGCAGTTCTTC.

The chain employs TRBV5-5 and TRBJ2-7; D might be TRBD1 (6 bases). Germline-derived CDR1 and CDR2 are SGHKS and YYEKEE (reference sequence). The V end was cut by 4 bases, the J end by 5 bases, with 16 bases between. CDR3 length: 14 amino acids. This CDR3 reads CASSLYRDPHEQYF. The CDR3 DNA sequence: TGTGCCAGCAGCCTCTACAGGGACCCCCACGAGCAGTACTTC.

CDR3 nucleotide sequence: TGCGCCAGCAGTGACCCCAGGCGCACAGATACGCAGTATTTT. This codes for CASSDPRRTDTQYF. The genes are TRBV10-1 and TRBJ2-3; D uncertain. From germline, CDR1 is WNHNN and CDR2 SYGVQD (reference sequence). CDR3 size: 14 residues. V lost 3 bases to trimming and J lost 1 base, with 8 bases between them.